The source of this T cell receptor beta chain is a study of siplizumab effects on memory and regulatory T cells (dated by TCRdb to about 2019). Some background on the complete study: The study looked at the effect of siplizumab, an anti-CD2 antibody, on alloreactive T-cell subsets in allogeneic mixed lymphocyte reactions made from human PBMCs.

TCRbeta CDR3 sequencing was performed on sorted unstimulated T cells and on proliferating T cells recovered from mixed lymphocyte reactions. Fresh whole blood from approximately ten HLA-typed healthy donors was used to isolate PBMCs. Overall results and qualifications from the work: Greater diversity appeared to be present in unstimulated naive T cells than in memory T cells, and a substantial contribution to the alloresponse seemed to be made by naive cells. For roughly 80-96% of proliferating CD4+ or CD8+ clones, no naive or memory phenotype could be assigned. Because sequences at frequencies below about 10^-5 were poorly captured, only a minor fraction of alloreactive clones could be mapped back to unstimulated subsets. Siplizumab significantly lowered the cumulative frequency of alloreactive sequences that could be traced to unstimulated CD4+ memory T cells. Among mappable alloreactive CD4+ clones, an average Treg-derived fraction of roughly 71% was observed with siplizumab, compared with less than 35% in control reactions. The suppressive function of proliferating Tregs from siplizumab cultures was not functionally confirmed.

The CDR3 holds 14 amino acids from the cysteine to the phenylalanine. CDR3 DNA only is kept here, 42 bases in frame from base 1. In the germline V gene, CDR1 corresponds to SNHLY and CDR2 to FYNNEI. V is clipped by 0 bases and J by 8 bases, and the sequence between their germline boundaries is 13 bases long. In regard to this clone: The target of this receptor is not known. Per-nucleotide qualities are absent, and no much larger clonotype sits a single base away.

Receptor libraries were prepared by the immunoSEQ multiplex PCR assay. The deep sequencing platform assayed roughly 10^5 TCR templates per sample. Genomic DNA extracted from sorted T cells was the material used for TCRbeta CDR3 sequencing. Regarding the original processing steps: The R programming language was used for clonal analysis of the TCRbeta CDR3 data. Unstimulated samples were compared with post-reaction CFSE-low samples to define alloreactive CD4+ and CD8+ clones. Alloreactive CD4+ clones were assigned to regulatory or non-regulatory origin by matching sequences to sorted unstimulated Treg and non-Treg repertoires. TCRdb retrieved this table from immuneACCESS and kept in-frame rearrangements only. Not all clones are present; in checked studies, unresolved V genes account for under half, and no reason is known for the remainder. From that table come the V and J calls and clone size; the DNA was used to work out D and trimming. This sample has fewer than 130,000 clones in its table, and roughly 90% of those were observed once. Approximately 1.3% of the sample belongs to the ten largest clones.

The source is a human donor in good health. The material sequenced was CD4+ T cells sorted from blood. The receptor chain draws on TRBV2 and TRBJ1-2, with an unclear D gene assignment. The nucleotides read TGTGCCAGCAGTGAAGCCCCGGGAAGCCGGGGCTACACCTTC. This gives the protein CASSEAPGSRGYTF. The full variable domain, completed from the reference TRBV2 and TRBJ1-2 proteins outside the CDR3, reads EPEVTQTPSHQVTQMGQEVILRCVPISNHLYFYWYRQILGQKVEFLVSFYNNEISEKSEIFDDQFSVERPDGSNFTLKIRSTKLEDSAMYFCASSEAPGSRGYTFGSGTRLTVV.